This record concerns one T cell receptor beta chain sequence. Antigen: not known. The ends lost 5 bases at V and 4 bases at J; junction bases unmatched: 5. The CDR3 has 14 amino acids. Germline CDR1 is SEHNR and CDR2 is FQNEAQ (reference sequence). Each CDR3 protein gets one entry after TCRdb re-called the reads with MiXCR. The repertoire holds roughly 920,000 distinct CDR3 sequences, roughly 30% seen once, with 13% in the top ten. The data were obtained in a study of T cell repertoires in cytomegalovirus infection. Study in general: Well-studied HLA-B-restricted epitopes and recently identified HLA-C-restricted epitopes of CMV were both used in the study. Public signatures in TCR beta pointed to CMV infection and matching HLA type. General study findings and limits: Ex vivo, HLA-C-restricted CMV-specific TCR beta clonotypes prevailed over the rest of the response.

Specimen: cultured CD8+ T cells from PBMCs, collected from culture after CMV antigen stimulation. This sequence was found in a human donor in good health (CMV status not recorded). Some clones in this sample may be carry-over from other donors' samples. This chain joins TRBV7-9 and TRBJ2-1; 7 nucleotides agree with TRBD1. The CDR3 protein is CASSPPDRYNEQFF. The CDR3 DNA reads TGTGCCAGCAGCCCCCCGGACAGGTACAATGAGCAGTTCTTC.